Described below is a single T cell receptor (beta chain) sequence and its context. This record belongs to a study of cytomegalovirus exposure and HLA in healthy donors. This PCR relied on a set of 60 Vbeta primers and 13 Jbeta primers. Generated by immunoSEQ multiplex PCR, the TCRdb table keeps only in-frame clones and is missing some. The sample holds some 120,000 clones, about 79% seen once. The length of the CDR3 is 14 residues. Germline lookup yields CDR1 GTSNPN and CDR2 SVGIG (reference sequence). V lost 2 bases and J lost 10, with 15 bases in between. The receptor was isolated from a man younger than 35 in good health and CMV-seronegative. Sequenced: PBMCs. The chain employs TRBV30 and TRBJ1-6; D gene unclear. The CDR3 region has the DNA TGTGCCTGGAGTACCGAAGCTGGAGGATCACCCCTCCACTTT. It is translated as CAWSTEAGGSPLHF.